This T cell receptor (beta chain) originates from a study of T cell responses to AZD1222 COVID-19 vaccine. Second-dose intervals of approximately 4 or approximately 12 weeks were pooled. Germline lookup yields CDR1 MRHNA and CDR2 SNTAGT. Trimming took 6 bases from V and 4 from J; bases not matched to a gene: 2. The CDR3 length is 12 residues. General study findings and limits: Samples come after the peak T cell response, not at day 14.

Notes on this clone: Its antigen remains unidentified.

Here immunoSEQ multiplex PCR was the method, and the copy in TCRdb shows in-frame clones only, minus some. The table shows 180,000 or so clones, with 80% to 95% occurring only once. J is TRBJ1-2 and V is TRBV6-4, with 7 bases that match TRBD1. The sequence was obtained from an adult who received the AZD1222 COVID-19 vaccine. Sequenced material: peripheral blood, taken 28 days after the second AZD1222 dose. The CDR3 protein is CASSDRAYGYTF. In DNA, the CDR3 is TGTGCCAGCAGCGACAGGGCCTATGGCTACACCTTC.